The 22 T cell receptor beta chains presented below share a single source sample, sequenced in a study of T cell responses to AZD1222 COVID-19 vaccine. Profiling relied on immunoSEQ multiplex PCR, and the TCRdb table lists in-frame clones only, not all of them. Of over 75,000 clones detected, around 91% appear once; the ten largest clones hold around 29%. The material was peripheral blood, obtained on day 0 of AZD1222 vaccination. The receptors derive from an adult in good health.

This chain connects TRBV11-2 to TRBJ2-7, with 7 bases identical to TRBD2. V was pared by 10 bases and J by 3 bases, with 27 bases of the junction left unmatched. CDR1 SGHAT and CDR2 FQNNGV come from the germline V gene. This CDR3 has 19 amino acids. The CDR3 coding sequence is TGTGCCACCTCACCCCAGCCCCCTAGCGGTTACTACCCATACTACGAGCAGTACTTC. Its protein is CATSPQPPSGYYPYYEQYF.

The chain joins TRBV9 to TRBJ2-1; 9 positions agree with TRBD2. CDR1 and CDR2 (germline): SGDLS, YYNGEE. Germline trimming cut 4 bases from V and 8 bases from J; bases unmatched to any gene: 19. This CDR3 is 18 amino acids long. This CDR3 is CASSPLHLSGSVEYEQFF. The DNA of the CDR3 is TGTGCCAGCAGCCCCCTCCATCTTAGCGGGAGCGTAGAGTATGAGCAGTTCTTC. The full variable domain, its missing parts supplied by reference TRBV9 and TRBJ2-1, is DSGVTQTPKHLITATGQRVTLRCSPRSGDLSVYWYQQSLDQGLQFLIQYYNGEERAKGNILERFSAQQFPDLHSELNLSSLELGDSALYFCASSPLHLSGSVEYEQFFGPGTRLTVL.

A few counts support this clone. The chain uses TRBV11-2 and TRBJ2-7, with 9 bases lining up with TRBD2. The junction had 11 bases not matched to a gene; V was cut back by 4 bases and J by 7 bases. The CDR3 extends over 15 amino acids. Germline values: CDR1 SGHAT, CDR2 FQNNGV. This CDR3 reads CASSSRAGGSWEQYF. CDR3 nucleotide sequence: TGTGCCAGCAGCTCCCGGGCGGGAGGGTCTTGGGAGCAGTACTTC.

This chain uses TRBV19 with TRBJ2-1; possibly TRBD1 or TRBD2 for D (6 bases each). Germline V gives CDR1 LNHDA, CDR2 SQIVND (reference sequence). Between the trimmed V and J ends, which lost 7 bases and 4 bases, there was a span of 17 bases. This CDR3 comprises 15 residues. The DNA for the CDR3 is TGTGCCAGTACCGTGGGGGGACAACTTTACAATGAGCAGTTCTTC. Translating gives CASTVGGQLYNEQFF.

The chain is built from TRBV18 and TRBJ2-5; perhaps TRBD1 as D (5 bases). The CDR3 loop spans 16 amino acids. Germline values: CDR1 KGHSH, CDR2 LQKENI. V was clipped by 0 bases and J by 2 bases, with 13 bases between them. The CDR3 coding sequence is TGTGCCAGCTCACCACCCCAGGGCGGATCTCAAGAGACCCAGTACTTC. Amino acid sequence: CASSPPQGGSQETQYF.

This rearrangement joins TRBV2 to TRBJ1-1, with D possibly matching TRBD1 (5 bases). CDR1 is SNHLY and CDR2 is FYNNEI in the germline V gene. The CDR3 extends over 15 amino acids. Trimming took off 1 base at V and 3 bases at J, with 12 bases between the two ends. The CDR3 reads CASSEDTMGDTEAFF. The DNA of the CDR3 is TGTGCCAGCAGTGAAGATACCATGGGGGACACTGAAGCTTTCTTT.

The chain combines TRBV7-3 with TRBJ1-4, with 9 bases fitting TRBD1. The CDR3 is 16 residues long. CDR1 SGHTA and CDR2 FQGTGA come from the germline V gene. J was trimmed by 4 bases and V by 4 bases; bases with no gene match: 7. The CDR3 is CASSSLGTGLNEKLFF. DNA of the CDR3: TGTGCCAGCAGCTCTCTAGGGACAGGGCTTAATGAAAAACTGTTTTTT.

This CDR3 reads CASSEGPVGVTIYF. The CDR3 bases are TGTGCCAGCAGTGAGGGTCCCGTGGGAGTCACCATATATTTT. The genes are TRBV6-1 and TRBJ1-3; D is undetermined. The CDR3 has 14 amino acids. Germline V gives CDR1 MNHNS, CDR2 SASEGT. V was cut by 3 bases and J by 9 bases, with 15 bases left in between.

This rearrangement joins TRBV5-6 to TRBJ1-2, with no clear D. The CDR3 covers 14 residues. V was trimmed by 1 base and J by 1 base, leaving 8 bases between them. CDR1 SGHDT and CDR2 YYEEEE come from the germline V gene. The CDR3 is CASSLSPDNYGYTF. CDR3 sequence (DNA): TGTGCCAGCAGCTTGAGTCCGGATAACTATGGCTACACCTTC.

J is TRBJ2-5 and V is TRBV6-5; the D gene is possibly TRBD2 (5 bases). The germline V gene has CDR1 MNHEY and CDR2 SVGAGI. The CDR3 is 12 residues long. V was trimmed by 6 bases and J by 5 bases, leaving 10 bases between them. The CDR3 coding sequence is TGTGCCAGCAGCCCGCGAGGGGAGACCCAGTACTTC. Encoded protein: CASSPRGETQYF.

This chain uses TRBV28 with TRBJ1-1; TRBD1 matches 9 bases. The CDR3 contains 15 residues. Per the germline V gene, CDR1 is MDHEN and CDR2 is SYDVKM. V was clipped by 5 bases and J by 3 bases; unmatched bases: 7. The CDR3 sequence: CASSPRTGEYTEAFF. The CDR3 DNA reads as TGTGCCAGCAGTCCGCGGACAGGGGAATACACTGAAGCTTTCTTT.

This chain uses TRBV6-1 with TRBJ2-7; D might be TRBD1 (6 bases). Germline lookup yields CDR1 MNHNS and CDR2 SASEGT. V was trimmed by 1 base and J by 4 bases, leaving 14 bases between them. The CDR3 has 15 residues. This CDR3 is CASSEGAGDWYEQYF. The CDR3 region has the DNA TGTGCCAGCAGTGAAGGGGCAGGGGATTGGTACGAGCAGTACTTC.

This rearrangement joins TRBV19 to TRBJ1-2; 9 positions agree with TRBD1. The CDR3 contains 14 residues. The germline gives CDR1 LNHDA, CDR2 SQIVND (reference sequence). After removal of 1 base from V and 4 bases from J, the junction contained 1 base not matched to a gene. CDR3 DNA sequence: TGTGCCAGTAGTATAGGACAGGGGGTCTATGGCTACACCTTC. The encoded protein is CASSIGQGVYGYTF. The complete variable domain, with remaining parts taken from reference TRBV19 and TRBJ1-2, reads DGGITQSPKYLFRKEGQNVTLSCEQNLNHDAMYWYRQDPGQGLRLIYYSQIVNDFQKGDIAEGYSVSREKKESFPLTVTSAQKNPTAFYLCASSIGQGVYGYTFGSGTRLTVV.

The chain combines TRBV5-1 with TRBJ2-5; possibly TRBD2 for D (7 bases). In germline, CDR1 is SGHRS, CDR2 YFSETQ. CDR3 size: 15 residues. The V and J ends lost 1 base and 5 bases respectively, with 15 bases between them. CDR3 bases: TGCGCCAGCAGCTTGCGGGGGGCGCCCGATGAGACCCAGTACTTC. Translated: CASSLRGAPDETQYF.

This clone is a singleton in its sample. J is TRBJ2-7 and V is TRBV28; D might be TRBD2 (5 bases). In germline, CDR1 is MDHEN, CDR2 SYDVKM. There are 14 residues in the CDR3. The germline V and J ends were trimmed by 4 bases and 2 bases, with 12 bases remaining between them. The CDR3, as DNA: TGTGCCAGCAGTTCGAGTAGCGACCCCTACGAGCAGTACTTC. The encoded protein is CASSSSSDPYEQYF.

The chain carries TRBV3-1 (or the pseudogene TRBV3-2) and TRBJ2-3; D possibly corresponds to TRBD2 (5 bases). The CDR3 has 13 residues. CDR1 and CDR2 (germline): LGHDT, YNNKEL (reference sequence). Trimming took 8 bases from V and 4 from J, leaving 13 bases between them. The CDR3 is CASREAGADTQYF. CDR3 in DNA: TGTGCCAGCCGAGAAGCCGGGGCAGATACGCAGTATTTT.

This chain links TRBV28 with TRBJ2-7, with 8 bases aligning to TRBD2. The CDR3 covers 15 residues. Trimming took 4 bases from V and 3 from J; bases not matched to a gene: 8. In germline, CDR1 is MDHEN, CDR2 SYDVKM. CDR3 in DNA: TGTGCCAGCAGTTCGGGAGGGCAATCGGTCTACGAGCAGTACTTC. Its protein product is CASSSGGQSVYEQYF.

V is TRBV6-6 and J is TRBJ2-2; the D is unclear. This CDR3 has 13 residues. CDR1 is MNHNY and CDR2 is SVGAGI in the germline V gene (reference sequence). Trimming left V 2 bases short and J 9 bases short, with 10 bases between. The CDR3 is CASSYISGRELFF. CDR3 DNA: TGTGCCAGCAGTTACATTTCCGGGCGGGAGCTGTTTTTT.

The CDR3 region is CASSPGQAGAFF. The CDR3, as DNA: TGTGCCAGCAGCCCCGGTCAAGCCGGGGCTTTCTTT. The rearrangement links TRBV4-2 to TRBJ1-1; no clear D. Germline V gene lookup returns CDR1 LGHNA and CDR2 YNFKEQ. V was clipped by 4 bases and J by 11 bases, with 14 bases between them. This CDR3 has 12 residues.

This clone was seen only once. The genes are TRBV9 and TRBJ1-6, with a tentative D call TRBD1 (5 bases). The CDR3 covers 15 residues. The germline gives CDR1 SGDLS, CDR2 YYNGEE. With 0 bases removed from V and 10 bases from J, the gap between germline ends came to 14 bases. CDR3 sequence reads: CASSVEGEGNSPLHF. In DNA, the CDR3 is TGTGCCAGCAGCGTAGAAGGGGAGGGGAACTCACCCCTCCACTTT.

This chain links TRBV19 with TRBJ1-2; 11 nucleotides line up with TRBD1. The CDR3 has 14 residues. The V segment lost 6 bases and the J segment 0 bases; nucleotides outside the gene matches: 0. CDR1 is LNHDA and CDR2 is SQIVND in the germline V gene (reference sequence). Here the CDR3 reads CASRGQGANYGYTF. CDR3 bases: TGTGCCAGTAGGGGACAGGGGGCTAACTATGGCTACACCTTC.

The genes are TRBV11-2 and TRBJ1-6; no reliable D call. This CDR3 is built from 16 residues. V lost 2 bases, J lost 0 bases, and 8 bases lay in between. CDR1 and CDR2 from the germline V gene are SGHAT and FQNNGV. The CDR3 region has the DNA TGTGCCAGCAGCTTAACGAGGAGCTCCTATAATTCACCCCTCCACTTT. This codes for CASSLTRSSYNSPLHF.